The rows below give T cell receptor beta chains drawn from one sample of a study of T cells in localized non-small cell lung cancer. TCRdb keeps only in-frame clones here, not all; method: immunoSEQ multiplex PCR. The data show about 14,000 clones, with around 85% seen just once and approximately 4.2% held by the top ten. The sequencing here drew on peripheral blood, taken before any cancer treatment. These receptors were collected from a woman aged 35 to 69 with stage I lung adenocarcinoma. CDR3s include the opening cysteine and the closing phenylalanine or tryptophan. The order of the fields is V gene, J gene, clone size, D gene, CDR3 length, CDR3 DNA, CDR3 protein. The D gene is left open where the match is weak. Expanded clones get a size class; other rows say once, few or many, or leave the size out.

v_gene: TRBV19; j_gene: TRBJ1-5; abundance: NA; d_gene: NA; len: 14; CDR3nt: TGTGCCAGTAGTATCCAGGGCCCCAATCAGCCCCAGCATTTT; CDR3aa: CASSIQGPNQPQHF
v_gene: TRBV29-1; j_gene: TRBJ1-2; abundance: once; d_gene: NA; len: 13; CDR3nt: TGCAGCGTTGAAGACTGGAGGGTGGATGGCTACACCTTC; CDR3aa: CSVEDWRVDGYTF
v_gene: TRBV5-8; j_gene: TRBJ1-2; abundance: NA; d_gene: NA; len: 16; CDR3nt: TGTGCCAGCAGCCAACTACCCATTCAGGGACTTTGGGGCTACACCTTC; CDR3aa: CASSQLPIQGLWGYTF
v_gene: TRBV5-6; j_gene: TRBJ2-7; abundance: NA; d_gene: NA; len: 16; CDR3nt: TGTGCCAGCAGCTTTCTGTCCAGTCAGGGGAACTACGAGCAGTACTTC; CDR3aa: CASSFLSSQGNYEQYF
v_gene: TRBV6-1; j_gene: TRBJ1-2; abundance: NA; d_gene: NA; len: 14; CDR3nt: TGTGCCAGCAGTGAGTACTTTCCCAGCTATGGCTACACCTTC; CDR3aa: CASSEYFPSYGYTF
v_gene: TRBV13; j_gene: TRBJ2-7; abundance: NA; d_gene: NA; len: 13; CDR3nt: TGTGCCAGCAGCCCCAACCCTTCTGACGAGCAGTACTTC; CDR3aa: CASSPNPSDEQYF
v_gene: TRBV28; j_gene: TRBJ2-5; abundance: once; d_gene: NA; len: 16; CDR3nt: TGTGCCAGCAGTACTGTGGGCGGGGGCTTAAAAGAGACCCAGTACTTC; CDR3aa: CASSTVGGGLKETQYF
v_gene: TRBV19; j_gene: TRBJ1-1; abundance: once; d_gene: TRBD1; len: 13; CDR3nt: TGTGCCAGTGTTAACAGGGGAGGTTTTGTAGCTTTCTTT; CDR3aa: CASVNRGGFVAFF
v_gene: TRBV14; j_gene: TRBJ1-1; abundance: NA; d_gene: TRBD1; len: 13; CDR3nt: TGTGCCAGCAGCCCGACAGGGAGGGCTGAAGCTTTCTTT; CDR3aa: CASSPTGRAEAFF
v_gene: TRBV27; j_gene: TRBJ2-5; abundance: NA; d_gene: TRBD2; len: 18; CDR3nt: TGTGCCAGCAGTTTATCGGTCCTTAGGAGCGGGGAGACGGAGACCCAGTACTTC; CDR3aa: CASSLSVLRSGETETQYF
v_gene: TRBV6-1; j_gene: TRBJ1-1; abundance: NA; d_gene: NA; len: 13; CDR3nt: TGTGCCAGCAGCGATCACTCAGGGTCTGAAGCTTTCTTT; CDR3aa: CASSDHSGSEAFF
v_gene: TRBV2; j_gene: TRBJ2-7; abundance: NA; d_gene: NA; len: 17; CDR3nt: TGTGCCAGCAGTGAAGCCCCCCTTGTCGGGCCTCGGCACGAGCAGTACTTC; CDR3aa: CASSEAPLVGPRHEQYF
v_gene: TRBV9; j_gene: TRBJ1-1; abundance: NA; d_gene: TRBD1; len: 15; CDR3nt: TGTGCCAGCAGCGTGGGGAAGGACAGGGGGACAAAAGCTTTCTTT; CDR3aa: CASSVGKDRGTKAFF
v_gene: TRBV27; j_gene: TRBJ2-3; abundance: NA; d_gene: TRBD2; len: 17; CDR3nt: TGTGCCAGCAGTTTAAGGGCCAGCGGGGGGGCCGCAGATACGCAGTATTTT; CDR3aa: CASSLRASGGAADTQYF
v_gene: TRBV11-2; j_gene: TRBJ2-1; abundance: NA; d_gene: TRBD2; len: 16; CDR3nt: TGTGCCAGCAGCTTAGATTTCGTAGCGGGGGTCTGGGAGCAGTTCTTC; CDR3aa: CASSLDFVAGVWEQFF
v_gene: TRBV5-1; j_gene: TRBJ2-5; abundance: NA; d_gene: TRBD2; len: 20; CDR3nt: TGCGCCAGCAGCTTGGCCCCGGGGTCTTTCCGGGGGGGCTCCCCAGAGACCCAGTACTTC; CDR3aa: CASSLAPGSFRGGSPETQYF
v_gene: TRBV4-3; j_gene: TRBJ2-2; abundance: few; d_gene: NA; len: 14; CDR3nt: TGCGCCAGCAGCCAAGATCAGCTCACCGGGGAGCTGTTTTTT; CDR3aa: CASSQDQLTGELFF
v_gene: TRBV5-3; j_gene: TRBJ2-7; abundance: once; d_gene: NA; len: 15; CDR3nt: TGTGCCAGAAGCTTGACCGACAGGTGGGCCTACGAGCAGTACTTC; CDR3aa: CARSLTDRWAYEQYF
v_gene: TRBV16; j_gene: TRBJ1-2; abundance: NA; d_gene: NA; len: 14; CDR3nt: TGTGCCAGCAGCCAATCCTTACAGGGCTATGGCTACACCTTC; CDR3aa: CASSQSLQGYGYTF
v_gene: TRBV5-6; j_gene: TRBJ1-1; abundance: NA; d_gene: NA; len: 17; CDR3nt: TGTGCCAGCAGCTTGGTACCGGGACCGCGACCAAACACTGAAGCTTTCTTT; CDR3aa: CASSLVPGPRPNTEAFF
v_gene: TRBV5-1; j_gene: TRBJ1-2; abundance: few; d_gene: NA; len: 17; CDR3nt: TGCGCCAGCAGCTTGGGACTTCCTCAGGACAGTGGGAATGGCTACACCTTC; CDR3aa: CASSLGLPQDSGNGYTF
v_gene: TRBV28; j_gene: TRBJ2-6; abundance: once; d_gene: NA; len: 14; CDR3nt: TGTGCCAGCAGTTTCCTGGTTGGGGCCAACGTCCTGACTTTC; CDR3aa: CASSFLVGANVLTF
v_gene: TRBV6-5; j_gene: TRBJ2-1; abundance: NA; d_gene: TRBD2; len: 15; CDR3nt: TGTGCCAGCAGTACGACTAGCGGCTCCTACAATGAGCAGTTCTTC; CDR3aa: CASSTTSGSYNEQFF
v_gene: TRBV7-7; j_gene: TRBJ2-7; abundance: NA; d_gene: TRBD2; len: 13; CDR3nt: TGTGCTAGCAGCTTAGCGGGGCTGGAAGAGCAGTACTTC; CDR3aa: CASSLAGLEEQYF
v_gene: TRBV6-5; j_gene: TRBJ1-1; abundance: NA; d_gene: NA; len: 15; CDR3nt: TGTGCCAGCAGTTACTCGTGGCAGGGTAACACTGAAGCTTTCTTT; CDR3aa: CASSYSWQGNTEAFF
v_gene: TRBV29-1; j_gene: TRBJ2-1; abundance: NA; d_gene: NA; len: 13; CDR3nt: TGCAGCGCTAGAAAGGGGTGGAACAATGAGCAGTTCTTC; CDR3aa: CSARKGWNNEQFF